The 29 T cell receptor beta chains below come from one sample, sequenced in a study of HIV-infected children after antiretroviral therapy interruption. The treatment here: PENTA 11 planned treatment interruption arm or continuous ART arm. RNA-based 3' RACE libraries used unique molecular identifiers. Each CDR3 protein gets one entry after TCRdb re-called the 3' RACE reads with MiXCR. The data hold about 89,000 distinct CDR3 sequences, with roughly 6.4% observed a single time. The sample consisted of CD45RA+ CD4+ T cells from PBMCs, pooled from several time points, taken from a donor given antiretroviral therapy, either interrupted or continuous. The subset was: naive CD4+ CD45RA+ CD45RO- T cells. These receptors originate from a pool of human donors with HIV.

This clonotype was counted many times. The chain combines TRBV12-5 with TRBJ2-6; 7 bases are a match to TRBD1. Germline V CDR1 and CDR2: LGHNT, FRNRAP. The CDR3 length is 17 residues. Trimming took 2 bases from V and 1 from J; bases not matched to a gene: 5. CDR3 DNA sequence: TGTGCTAGTGGTTTGAGGGGGCAATTATCTGGGGCCAACGTCCTGACTTTC. Protein product: CASGLRGQLSGANVLTF.

This clonotype was seen ten or more times. J is TRBJ1-1 and V is TRBV4-2, with D tentatively TRBD1 (6 bases). CDR1 and CDR2 (germline): LGHNA, YNFKEQ. V was clipped by 4 bases and J by 6 bases, with 12 bases between them. The CDR3 is made up of 13 amino acids. The CDR3 sequence: CASSPSGQPEAFF. In DNA form, the CDR3 reads TGTGCCAGCAGCCCGTCCGGACAGCCTGAAGCTTTCTTT.

This clonotype was detected a few times. The gene calls are TRBV28 and TRBJ1-5, with a possible D match to TRBD1 (6 bases). V lost 7 bases, J lost 2 bases, and 12 bases lay in between. The germline CDR1 and CDR2 sequences are MDHEN and SYDVKM. The CDR3 spans 14 residues. The CDR3 sequence: CASTSDSRNQPQHF. The CDR3 coding sequence is TGTGCCAGCACGTCGGACAGCCGCAATCAGCCCCAGCATTTT.

V and J are TRBV3-1 and TRBJ1-1; D gene uncertain. This CDR3 has 13 amino acids. Germline V gene data show CDR1 as LGHDT and CDR2 as YNNKEL (reference sequence). V dropped 4 bases and J dropped 5 bases, with 11 bases sitting between them. The CDR3 DNA is TGTGCCAGCAGCCCTTATGACGAGACTGAAGCTTTCTTT. Its protein is CASSPYDETEAFF.

The table lists this clonotype with a few counts. The chain joins TRBV11-2 to TRBJ2-1, with 8 nucleotides matching TRBD1. CDR1 SGHAT and CDR2 FQNNGV come from the germline V gene. V gave up 6 bases and J gave up 5 bases; unmatched junction bases: 12. The CDR3 loop spans 16 amino acids. CDR3: CASRPGRGRIDNEQFF. DNA of the CDR3: TGTGCCAGCAGACCAGGCAGGGGGCGGATCGACAATGAGCAGTTCTTC.

In its sample, this clonotype was seen many times. The rearrangement links TRBV20-1 to TRBJ1-3; no reliable D call. CDR1 and CDR2 (germline): DFQATT, SNEGSKA (reference sequence). CDR3 length: 13 amino acids. V was cut by 3 bases and J by 3 bases, with 9 bases left in between. CDR3 loop: CSASTGFGNTIYF. The CDR3 nucleotides read TGCAGTGCTAGTACCGGTTTTGGAAACACCATATATTTT.

CDR3 region: CATLTPPGLNRPEAFF. For the CDR3, the DNA is TGTGCCACCCTGACCCCTCCGGGTTTGAATCGACCTGAAGCTTTCTTT. J is TRBJ1-1 and V is TRBV7-9; D remains ambiguous. V lost 10 bases and J 6 bases, leaving 27 bases between the germline ends. Germline CDR1 is SEHNR and CDR2 is FQNEAQ (reference sequence). The CDR3 has 16 residues.

This clonotype appeared many times. The DNA of the CDR3 is TGTGCCAGCAGCTCCGTTGGGGGGGCGGACACTGAAGCTTTCTTT. Residues: CASSSVGGADTEAFF. The rearrangement links TRBV7-2 to TRBJ1-1; D perhaps matches TRBD1 (6 bases). CDR3 size: 15 residues. V lost 4 bases, J lost 3 bases, and 15 bases lay in between. The germline V gene has CDR1 SGHTA and CDR2 FQGNSA.

This clonotype was picked up a small number of times. The genes are TRBV20-1 and TRBJ2-2, with 12 bases that match TRBD2. This CDR3 spans 16 amino acids. Per the germline V gene, CDR1 is DFQATT and CDR2 is SNEGSKA (reference sequence). With 0 bases clipped from V and 7 bases from J, the junction kept 6 bases outside the gene matches. CDR3 bases: TGCAGTGCTAGAGATCGGAAGACTAGCGGGAGCGGGGAGCTGTTTTTT. Translating it yields CSARDRKTSGSGELFF.

This clonotype was recorded a few times. At one end, the junction sequence differs from germline, possibly due to a read error. The J gene is TRBJ2-7, the V gene TRBV4-1; D may be TRBD2 (5 bases). Looked up from germline, CDR1 is MGHRA and CDR2 is YSYEKL. The CDR3 is made up of 14 amino acids. CDR3 loop: CASSQTGSSYEQYF. Here the CDR3 DNA reads TGTGCCAGCAGCCAAACTGGGAGCTCCTATGAACAGTACTTC.

Ten or more counts support this clonotype. The CDR3 region is CAWTWTAANYGYTF. CDR3 nucleotides: TGTGCCTGGACCTGGACAGCGGCCAACTATGGCTACACCTTC. The V gene is TRBV30, the J gene TRBJ1-2; the D gene is possibly TRBD1 (6 bases). Germline V gene sequence: CDR1 GTSNPN, CDR2 SVGIG (reference sequence). V lost 4 bases, J lost 2 bases, and 14 bases lay in between. CDR3 size: 14 residues. Full variable domain (outside the CDR3, taken from reference TRBV30 and TRBJ1-2): SQTIHQWPATLVQPVGSPLSLECTVEGTSNPNLYWYRQAAGRGLQLLFYSVGIGQISSEVPQNLSASRPQDRQFILSSKKLLLSDSGFYLCAWTWTAANYGYTFGSGTRLTVV.

The chain recombines TRBV7-9 with TRBJ1-1; no definite D call. Germline CDR1 reads SEHNR; CDR2 reads FQNEAQ (reference sequence). The CDR3 runs to 14 residues. With 3 bases removed from V and 6 bases from J, the gap between germline ends came to 14 bases. CDR3 loop: CASSLNLLAAEAFF. CDR3 nucleotides: TGTGCCAGCAGCTTGAACCTGCTGGCGGCTGAAGCTTTCTTT.

This clonotype was picked up many times. The chain joins TRBV5-5 to TRBJ2-1; 7 bases align to TRBD2. V gave up 1 base and J gave up 5 bases; unmatched junction bases: 6. CDR3 size: 15 residues. CDR1 is SGHKS, CDR2 YYEKEE, per germline (reference sequence). CDR3 DNA: TGTGCCAGCAGCTTGTTTAGCGGGTCCCACAATGAGCAGTTCTTC. Translating it yields CASSLFSGSHNEQFF.

This clonotype was detected many times. V usage is TRBV12-5 and J usage is TRBJ2-2; possibly TRBD1 for D (6 bases). This CDR3 is built from 16 residues. Germline values: CDR1 LGHNT, CDR2 FRNRAP. The ends were cut back, 6 bases at V and 0 bases at J, with 14 bases in the middle. The CDR3 sequence is CASGTNRVANTGELFF. The CDR3, as DNA: TGTGCTAGTGGAACAAACAGGGTAGCGAACACCGGGGAGCTGTTTTTT.

This clonotype was recorded many times. The rearrangement joins TRBV6-2 or TRBV6-3 to TRBJ1-1; weak D call: TRBD1 (6 bases). The V end was cut by 6 bases, the J end by 2 bases, with 16 bases between. The germline gives CDR1 MNHEY, CDR2 SVGEGT. The CDR3 sequence is 15 residues long. The CDR3 is CASRDPTGGNTEAFF. The CDR3 bases are TGTGCCAGCAGGGACCCGACAGGAGGAAACACTGAAGCTTTCTTT.

This clonotype came up many times. The chain has TRBV19 and TRBJ1-5; D not resolved. The CDR3 loop spans 13 amino acids. The V gene lost 0 bases and the J gene lost 11 bases, with 11 bases spanning the gap. Germline V CDR1 and CDR2: LNHDA, SQIVND (reference sequence). CDR3 in amino acids: CASSIDRVSTQHF. CDR3 DNA sequence: TGTGCCAGTAGTATAGATAGGGTTAGCACCCAGCATTTT.

This chain uses TRBV6-6 with TRBJ2-7; 7 nucleotides match TRBD1. The CDR3 runs 15 residues. Germline V lookup: CDR1 MNHNY, CDR2 SVGAGI (reference sequence). J gave up 5 bases and V 2 bases, and 9 bases lay outside the gene matches. CDR3 DNA sequence: TGTGCCAGCAGTTACGCACCGGGACAGCAAAACGAGCAGTACTTC. This gives the protein CASSYAPGQQNEQYF.

This clonotype was observed once. This chain links TRBV29-1 with TRBJ2-5, with a possible D match to TRBD1 (6 bases). The CDR3 contains 12 residues. V was cut by 3 bases and J by 1 base, with 6 bases left in between. Germline CDR1 reads SQVTM; CDR2 reads ANQGSEA. The CDR3 nucleotides read TGCAGCGTTGACAGGGGCCAAGAGACCCAGTACTTC. This translates into CSVDRGQETQYF.

This clonotype was counted a few times. The V gene is TRBV12-3 or TRBV12-4, the J gene TRBJ1-1; D perhaps matches TRBD1 (6 bases). V was pared by 6 bases and J by 2 bases, with 13 bases between. The length of the CDR3 is 14 residues. The CDR3 nucleotides read TGTGCCAGCAGCCAGGACAGCACCAACACTGAAGCTTTCTTT. It codes for CASSQDSTNTEAFF.

At least ten counts were recorded for this clonotype. The chain carries TRBV5-4 and TRBJ2-5; either TRBD1 or TRBD2 may fit D (5 bases each). Germline CDR1 SGHNT, CDR2 YYREEE (reference sequence). The CDR3 runs 14 residues. V lost 0 bases to trimming and J lost 3 bases, with 9 bases between them. This CDR3 is CASSLAGAEETQYF. The CDR3 nucleotides read TGTGCCAGCAGCTTGGCCGGGGCCGAAGAGACCCAGTACTTC.

This chain joins TRBV7-2 and TRBJ2-3, with a tentative D call TRBD2 (6 bases). The CDR3 covers 15 residues. The germline CDR1 and CDR2 sequences are SGHTA and FQGNSA. Trimming removed 5 bases from V and 2 bases from J, with 14 bases in between. Here the CDR3 DNA reads TGTGCCAGCAGCCGAGGAGGAGGGGTCACAGATACGCAGTATTTT. It yields the protein CASSRGGGVTDTQYF.

This clonotype was seen repeatedly, ten times or more. The V gene is TRBV29-1, the J gene TRBJ1-6; D ambiguous. Germline V CDR1 and CDR2: SQVTM, ANQGSEA. This CDR3 is built from 13 residues. The ends were cut back, 6 bases at V and 2 bases at J, with 8 bases in the middle. The CDR3 nucleotides are TGCAGCGTGGGAGAAACCTATAATTCACCCCTCCACTTT. Translated, it gives CSVGETYNSPLHF.

This clonotype was observed at least ten times. The chain employs TRBV5-1 and TRBJ2-5, with a possible D match to TRBD2 (5 bases). The CDR3 runs to 18 residues. The germline V gene encodes CDR1 SGHRS and CDR2 YFSETQ. Trimming took 3 bases from V and 0 from J, leaving 21 bases between them. The CDR3: CASSYLPASYLYQETQYF. Written as DNA, the CDR3 is TGCGCCAGCAGCTATCTACCCGCTAGCTATTTATACCAAGAGACCCAGTACTTC. Filled out from reference TRBV5-1 and TRBJ2-5, the complete variable domain reads KAGVTQTPRYLIKTRGQQVTLSCSPISGHRSVSWYQQTPGQGLQFLFEYFSETQRNKGNFPGRFSGRQFSNSRSEMNVSTLELGDSALYLCASSYLPASYLYQETQYFGPGTRLLVL.

This clonotype was seen many times. J is TRBJ2-7 and V is TRBV3-1; TRBD1 matches 9 bases. Trimming cost V 3 bases and J 6 bases; bases outside gene matches: 9. CDR1 is LGHDT, CDR2 YNNKEL, per germline (reference sequence). There are 15 residues in the CDR3. The CDR3 loop reads CASSQQQGAPGEQYF. The CDR3 DNA follows: TGTGCCAGCAGCCAGCAACAGGGGGCGCCGGGCGAGCAGTACTTC.

This clonotype was counted many times. The chain employs TRBV6-5 and TRBJ2-7; no definite D call. The V end was cut by 1 base, the J end by 5 bases, with 3 bases between. Germline lookup yields CDR1 MNHEY and CDR2 SVGAGI. The CDR3 contains 11 residues. DNA of the CDR3: TGTGCCAGCAGTTACTTCCACGAGCAGTACTTC. Amino acid sequence: CASSYFHEQYF.

The table lists this clonotype with many counts. The chain uses TRBV2 and TRBJ2-7; D may be TRBD1 or TRBD2 (5 bases each). Trimming cost V 7 bases and J 6 bases, with 10 bases left between them. Per the germline V gene, CDR1 is SNHLY and CDR2 is FYNNEI. CDR3 length: 11 amino acids. CDR3 residues: CASMGTGEQYF. The CDR3 region has the DNA TGTGCCAGCATGGGGACGGGCGAGCAGTACTTC.

This chain connects TRBV29-1 to TRBJ2-5; D might be TRBD2 (6 bases). The CDR3 consists of 13 residues. V lost 6 bases, J lost 5 bases, and 16 bases lay in between. The germline CDR1 and CDR2 sequences are SQVTM and ANQGSEA. CDR3 sequence reads: CSVSRRVPETQYF. CDR3 nucleotides: TGCAGCGTCTCAAGGAGGGTCCCCGAGACCCAGTACTTC.

The table lists this clonotype with many counts. The rearrangement joins TRBV18 to TRBJ2-7, with a tentative D call TRBD1 (5 bases). Germline CDR1 KGHSH, CDR2 LQKENI. The germline V and J ends were trimmed by 3 bases and 3 bases, with 12 bases remaining between them. This CDR3 contains 14 residues. CDR3 sequence: CASSPQDQGYEQYF. For the CDR3, the DNA is TGTGCCAGCTCACCTCAAGATCAGGGCTACGAGCAGTACTTC.

This clonotype was counted ten times or more. The chain carries TRBV11-3 and TRBJ2-3; D not certain. Germline V gene data show CDR1 as SGHNT and CDR2 as YENEEA. V was cut by 1 base and J by 4 bases, with 6 bases left in between. The CDR3 covers 13 residues. Written as DNA, the CDR3 is TGTGCCAGCAGCTTAGTACCATCAGATACGCAGTATTTT. This gives the protein CASSLVPSDTQYF.